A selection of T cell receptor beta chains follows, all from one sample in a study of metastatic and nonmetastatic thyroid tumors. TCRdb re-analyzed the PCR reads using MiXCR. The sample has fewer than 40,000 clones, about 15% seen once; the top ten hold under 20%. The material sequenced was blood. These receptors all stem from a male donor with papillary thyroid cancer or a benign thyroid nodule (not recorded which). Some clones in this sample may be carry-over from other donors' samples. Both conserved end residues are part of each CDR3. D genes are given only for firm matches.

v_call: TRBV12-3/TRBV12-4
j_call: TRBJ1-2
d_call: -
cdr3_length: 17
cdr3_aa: CASSRFSPTGSRCGYTF

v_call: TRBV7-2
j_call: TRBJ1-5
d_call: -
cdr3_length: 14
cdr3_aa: CASSLIVSNQPQHF

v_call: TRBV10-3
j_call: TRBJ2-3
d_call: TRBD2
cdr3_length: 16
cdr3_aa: CAISEGLASSTVTLYF

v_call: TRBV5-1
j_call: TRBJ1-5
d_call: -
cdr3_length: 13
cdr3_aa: CASSLGRNQPQHF

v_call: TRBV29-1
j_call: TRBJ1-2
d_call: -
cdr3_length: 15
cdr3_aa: CSVEDRGRGGYGYTF

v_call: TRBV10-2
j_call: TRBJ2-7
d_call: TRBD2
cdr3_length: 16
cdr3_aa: CASSESTGLGVNEQYF

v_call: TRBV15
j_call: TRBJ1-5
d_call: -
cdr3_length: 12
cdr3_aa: CATSVGNQPQHF

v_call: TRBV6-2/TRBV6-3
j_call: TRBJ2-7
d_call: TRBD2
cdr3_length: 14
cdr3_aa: CASSRTSGRYEQYF

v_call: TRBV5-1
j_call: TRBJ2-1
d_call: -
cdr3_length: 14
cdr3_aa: CASSLSTGVNEQFF

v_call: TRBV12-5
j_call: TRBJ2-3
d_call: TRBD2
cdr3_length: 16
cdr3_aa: CASGLGLAGGTDTQYF

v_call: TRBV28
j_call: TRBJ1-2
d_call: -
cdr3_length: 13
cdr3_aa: CASSLDTKYGYTF

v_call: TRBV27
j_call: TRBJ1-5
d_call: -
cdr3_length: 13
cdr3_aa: CASSFEINQPQHF

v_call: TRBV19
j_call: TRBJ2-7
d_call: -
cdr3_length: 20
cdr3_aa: CASSIALRQGLAGYSYEQYF

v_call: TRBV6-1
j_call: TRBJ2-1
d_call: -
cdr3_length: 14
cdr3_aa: CASRGGDSYNEQFF

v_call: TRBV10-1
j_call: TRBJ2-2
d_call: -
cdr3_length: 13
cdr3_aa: CASSGVSTGELFF

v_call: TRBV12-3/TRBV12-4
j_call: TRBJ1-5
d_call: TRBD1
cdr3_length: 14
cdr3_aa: CASSFPGGNQTQHF

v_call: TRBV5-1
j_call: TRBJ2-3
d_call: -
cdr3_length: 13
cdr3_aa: CASGLRRTDTQYF

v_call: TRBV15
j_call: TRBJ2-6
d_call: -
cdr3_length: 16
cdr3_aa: CATSRDMLPWANVLTF

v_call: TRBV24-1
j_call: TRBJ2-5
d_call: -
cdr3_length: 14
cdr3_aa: CATSGPTYPETQYF

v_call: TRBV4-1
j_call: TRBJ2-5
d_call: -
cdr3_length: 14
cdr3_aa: CASSRGVLQETQYF

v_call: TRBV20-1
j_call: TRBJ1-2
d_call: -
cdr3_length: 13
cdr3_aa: CTGKVDGARGYTF

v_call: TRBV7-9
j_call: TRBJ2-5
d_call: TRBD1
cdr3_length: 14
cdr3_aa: CASSRRTGEETQYF

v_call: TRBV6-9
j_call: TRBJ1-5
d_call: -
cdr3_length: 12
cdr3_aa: CAMGLSNQPQHF

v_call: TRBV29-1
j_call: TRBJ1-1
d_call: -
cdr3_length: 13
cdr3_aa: CSVEGHHGSEAFF

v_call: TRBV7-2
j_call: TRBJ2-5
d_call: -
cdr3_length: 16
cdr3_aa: CASSLAGQLAARSQYF

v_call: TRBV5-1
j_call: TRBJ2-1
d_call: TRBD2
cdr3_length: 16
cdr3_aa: CASSLDSGSPYNEQFF

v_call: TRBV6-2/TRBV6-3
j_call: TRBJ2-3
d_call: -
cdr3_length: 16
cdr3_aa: CASIRSPSGRADTQYF

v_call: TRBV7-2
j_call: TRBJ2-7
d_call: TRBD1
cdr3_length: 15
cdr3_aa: CASSHSTGGSYEQYF

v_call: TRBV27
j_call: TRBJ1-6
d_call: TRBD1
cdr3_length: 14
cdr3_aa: CANSFTGGESPLHF

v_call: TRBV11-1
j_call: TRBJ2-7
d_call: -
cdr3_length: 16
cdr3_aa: CASSPEGGRAYYEQYF

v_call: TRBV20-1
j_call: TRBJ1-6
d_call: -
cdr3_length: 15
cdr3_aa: CSAPARAPDNSPLHF

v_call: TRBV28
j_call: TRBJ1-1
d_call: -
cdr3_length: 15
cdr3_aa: CASSSAGAGNTEAFF

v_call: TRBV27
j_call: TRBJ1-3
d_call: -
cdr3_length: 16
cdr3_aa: CASSFRGEPLRNTIYF

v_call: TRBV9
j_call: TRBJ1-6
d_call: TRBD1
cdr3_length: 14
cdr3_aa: CASSEGQSYAPLHF

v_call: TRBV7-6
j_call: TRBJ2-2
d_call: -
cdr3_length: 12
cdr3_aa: CASSFLTGELFF

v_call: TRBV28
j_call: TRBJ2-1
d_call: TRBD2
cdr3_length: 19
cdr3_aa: CASSLWAPGSGSSYNEQFF

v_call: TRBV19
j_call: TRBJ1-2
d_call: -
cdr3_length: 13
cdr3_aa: CATLGRGSDGYTF

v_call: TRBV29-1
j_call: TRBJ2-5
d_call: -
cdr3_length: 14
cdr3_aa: CSVPGGSMWETQYF

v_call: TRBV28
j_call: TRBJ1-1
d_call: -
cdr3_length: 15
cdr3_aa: CASSFLFRRNTEAFF

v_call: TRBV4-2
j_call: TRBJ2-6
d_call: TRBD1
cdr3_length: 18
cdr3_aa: CASSPGTGAISGANVLTF

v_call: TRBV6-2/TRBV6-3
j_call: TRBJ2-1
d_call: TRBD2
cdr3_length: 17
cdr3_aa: CASSSSIGTSGRGEQFF

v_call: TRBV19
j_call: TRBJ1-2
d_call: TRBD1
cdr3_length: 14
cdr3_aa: CASSRQGEAYGYTF

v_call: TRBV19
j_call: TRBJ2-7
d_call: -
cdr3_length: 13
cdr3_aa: CVSTGWGSYEQYF

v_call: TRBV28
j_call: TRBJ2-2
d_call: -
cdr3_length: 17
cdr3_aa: CASSLYGGGKGTGELFF

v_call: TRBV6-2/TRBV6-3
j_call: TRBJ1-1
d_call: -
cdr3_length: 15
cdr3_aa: CASSYSTLGDTEAFF

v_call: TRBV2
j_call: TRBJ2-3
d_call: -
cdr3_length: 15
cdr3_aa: CASSGLGDVTDTQYF

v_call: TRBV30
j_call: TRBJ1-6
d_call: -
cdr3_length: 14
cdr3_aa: CAWSVRTMRSPLHF